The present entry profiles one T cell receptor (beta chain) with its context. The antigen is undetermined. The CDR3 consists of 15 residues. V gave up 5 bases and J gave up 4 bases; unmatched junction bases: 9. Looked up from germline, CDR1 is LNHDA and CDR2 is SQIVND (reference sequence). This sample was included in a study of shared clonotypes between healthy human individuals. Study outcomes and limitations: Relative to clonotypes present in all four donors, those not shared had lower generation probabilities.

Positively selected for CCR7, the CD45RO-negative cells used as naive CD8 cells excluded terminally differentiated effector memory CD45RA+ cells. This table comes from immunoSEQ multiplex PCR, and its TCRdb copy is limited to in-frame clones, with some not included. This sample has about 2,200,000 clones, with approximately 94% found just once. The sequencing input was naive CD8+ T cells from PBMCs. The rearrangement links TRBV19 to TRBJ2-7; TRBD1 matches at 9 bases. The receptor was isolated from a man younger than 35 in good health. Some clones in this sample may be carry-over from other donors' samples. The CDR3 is CASSPRGTGIYEQYF. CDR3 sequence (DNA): TGTGCCAGTAGTCCCCGCGGGACAGGGATTTACGAGCAGTACTTC.